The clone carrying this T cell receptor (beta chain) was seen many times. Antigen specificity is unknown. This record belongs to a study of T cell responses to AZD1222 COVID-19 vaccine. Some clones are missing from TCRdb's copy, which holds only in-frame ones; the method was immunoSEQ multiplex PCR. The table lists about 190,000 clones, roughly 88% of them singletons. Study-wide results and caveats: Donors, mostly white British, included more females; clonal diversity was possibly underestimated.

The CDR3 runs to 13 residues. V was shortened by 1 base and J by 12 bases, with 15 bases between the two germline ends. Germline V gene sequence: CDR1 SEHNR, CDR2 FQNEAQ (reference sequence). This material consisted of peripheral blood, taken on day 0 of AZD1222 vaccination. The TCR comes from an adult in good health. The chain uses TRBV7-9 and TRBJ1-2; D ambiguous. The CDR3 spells CASSLGLTGQNTF. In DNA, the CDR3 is TGTGCCAGCAGCTTAGGATTGACCGGCCAGAACACCTTC.